These 22 T cell receptor beta chains were all obtained from the same sample, sequenced in a study of blood T cell repertoires in COVID-19. The table came from immunoSEQ multiplex PCR; TCRdb's copy has only in-frame clones and leaves some out. Of about 100,000 clones in the sample, nearly 90% are singletons; the top ten hold 5.5% to 8%. The sequenced sample consisted of peripheral blood. The source of these receptors is an older woman with acute or convalescent COVID-19.

This chain connects TRBV27 to TRBJ2-7; 7 nucleotides match TRBD1. The CDR3 is made up of 16 amino acids. Germline CDR1 and CDR2: MNHEY and SMNVEV (reference sequence). Trimming removed 5 bases from V and 2 bases from J; junction bases left unmatched: 12. This CDR3 reads CASSPSRGQRPYEQYF. DNA for the CDR3: TGTGCCAGCAGTCCGAGTAGGGGACAGAGGCCCTACGAGCAGTACTTC.

The chain carries TRBV20-1 and TRBJ2-5, with 8 bases fitting TRBD1. Trimming took 6 bases from V and 3 from J; bases not matched to a gene: 6. The CDR3 length is 13 residues. Germline V gene data show CDR1 as DFQATT and CDR2 as SNEGSKA (reference sequence). The CDR3 region has the DNA TGCAGTGCGAGTCCGGGACAGGAAGAGACCCAGTACTTC. Translation: CSASPGQEETQYF.

The chain is built from TRBV18 and TRBJ2-4; 12 bases agree with TRBD2. CDR1 and CDR2 (germline): KGHSH, LQKENI. The J segment lost 9 bases and the V segment lost 2 bases, leaving 8 bases of the junction unmatched. The CDR3 is made up of 16 amino acids. The CDR3: CASSPVASGRGGIQYF. Written as DNA, the CDR3 is TGTGCCAGCTCACCAGTGGCTAGCGGGAGGGGAGGCATTCAGTACTTC. Full variable domain (outside the CDR3, taken from reference TRBV18 and TRBJ2-4): NAGVMQNPRHLVRRRGQEARLRCSPMKGHSHVYWYRQLPEEGLKFMVYLQKENIIDESGMPKERFSAEFPKEGPSILRIQQVVRGDSAAYFCASSPVASGRGGIQYFGAGTRLSVL.

This chain uses TRBV10-2 with TRBJ2-2, with 11 positions matching TRBD2. CDR3 length: 17 amino acids. V lost 1 base and J lost 1; bases outside the gene matches: 2. The germline gives CDR1 WSHSY, CDR2 SAAADI. The CDR3, as DNA: TGCGCCAGCAGTGAGTTGGGACTAGCGGTGAACACCGGGGAGCTGTTTTTT. It yields the protein CASSELGLAVNTGELFF.

The chain recombines TRBV6-1 with TRBJ1-2; tentatively, D is TRBD1 (6 bases). The germline V and J ends were trimmed by 3 bases and 0 bases, with 8 bases remaining between them. The CDR3 covers 14 residues. CDR1 MNHNS and CDR2 SASEGT come from the germline V gene. Here the CDR3 reads CASSDGQPNYGYTF. In DNA form, the CDR3 reads TGTGCCAGCAGTGATGGACAGCCTAACTATGGCTACACCTTC.

V and J are TRBV7-8 and TRBJ1-3; D is unclear. CDR3 size: 14 residues. Germline V gives CDR1 SGHVS, CDR2 FQNEAQ. V lost 1 base to trimming and J lost 2 bases, with 6 bases between them. The CDR3 protein is CASSLGGAGNTIYF. CDR3 in DNA: TGTGCCAGCAGCTTAGGCGGGGCTGGAAACACCATATATTTT.

The chain is built from TRBV5-6 and TRBJ2-3; D is possibly TRBD2 (6 bases). The V gene's germline CDR1 is SGHDT and CDR2 YYEEEE. The CDR3 loop spans 15 amino acids. V gave up 4 bases and J gave up 2 bases, with 14 bases separating them. For the CDR3, the DNA is TGTGCCAGCAGCCCTCGGGACTTTCCCACAGATACGCAGTATTTT. This encodes CASSPRDFPTDTQYF.

The chain links TRBV5-4 to TRBJ1-2, with D tentatively TRBD1 (5 bases). The CDR3 has 12 amino acids. In germline, CDR1 is SGHNT, CDR2 YYREEE (reference sequence). The V gene lost 3 bases and the J gene lost 4 bases, with 7 bases spanning the gap. CDR3 sequence reads: CASSSDSYGYTF. As DNA, the CDR3 is TGTGCCAGCAGCTCAGACAGCTATGGCTACACCTTC.

The chain joins TRBV7-9 to TRBJ2-2; 7 positions match TRBD2. The CDR3 is made up of 16 amino acids. J was trimmed by 3 bases and V by 3 bases; bases with no gene match: 7. Germline assignment: CDR1 SEHNR and CDR2 FQNEAQ (reference sequence). In DNA form, the CDR3 reads TGTGCCAGCAGCTTTGGAGCGGGAACTCACACCGGGGAGCTGTTTTTT. It is translated as CASSFGAGTHTGELFF.

The chain links TRBV10-3 to TRBJ2-3; perhaps TRBD2 as D (6 bases). The length of the CDR3 is 12 residues. V gave up 9 bases and J gave up 2 bases, with 9 bases separating them. Germline CDR1 ENHRY, CDR2 SYGVKD. The DNA for the CDR3 is TGTGCCATGGCGGGGCCCACAGATACGCAGTATTTT. Encoded protein: CAMAGPTDTQYF.

A word on this clone: Distinct nucleotide sequences in the sample also encode this CDR3. The J gene is TRBJ1-1, the V gene TRBV5-1; 8 bases align to TRBD1. CDR3 size: 15 residues. V gave up 0 bases and J gave up 0 bases; unmatched junction bases: 1. In germline, CDR1 is SGHRS, CDR2 YFSETQ. CDR3 region: CASSLGQGLNTEAFF. The CDR3 coding sequence is TGCGCCAGCAGCTTGGGACAGGGGCTGAACACTGAAGCTTTCTTT.

The chain links TRBV2 to TRBJ1-2; maybe TRBD1 (6 bases). Germline-derived CDR1 and CDR2 are SNHLY and FYNNEI. The CDR3 has 14 residues. V shed 6 bases and J shed 6 bases, with 17 bases lying between them. The CDR3, as DNA: TGTGCCAGCAGGACCCGACAGGTCTTTAATGGCTACACCTTC. Its protein is CASRTRQVFNGYTF.

This chain connects TRBV9 to TRBJ1-3; possibly TRBD1 for D (5 bases). The V gene's germline CDR1 is SGDLS and CDR2 YYNGEE. This CDR3 region has 14 residues. V dropped 3 bases and J dropped 8 bases, with 15 bases sitting between them. In DNA, the CDR3 is TGTGCCAGCAGCGCCCAGGGTGTGGTAGACACCATATATTTT. Its translation: CASSAQGVVDTIYF.

The count of this clone is one. This rearrangement joins TRBV21-1 to TRBJ2-1; no check of the table's D call, TRBD2, against the DNA was made. TRBV21-1 is a listed pseudogene. This CDR3 spans 15 amino acids. The CDR3: CASKEGRGEFNEQFF. CDR3 sequence (DNA): TGTGCCAGCAAAGAGGGCCGTGGAGAGTTCAATGAGCAGTTCTTC.

A few counts support this clone. The rearrangement joins TRBV6-5 to TRBJ2-3, with D possibly matching TRBD2 (6 bases). V lost 7 bases, J lost 1 base, and 15 bases lay in between. CDR1 and CDR2 (germline): MNHEY, SVGAGI. The CDR3 runs 15 residues. CDR3 amino acids: CASTLTRGGTDTQYF. In DNA, the CDR3 is TGTGCCAGCACATTGACTAGGGGAGGCACAGATACGCAGTATTTT.

The chain uses TRBV11-3 and TRBJ2-3; 7 nucleotides line up with TRBD1. The V segment lost 3 bases and the J segment 4 bases; nucleotides outside the gene matches: 10. Per germline, CDR1 SGHNT and CDR2 YENEEA. CDR3 length: 16 amino acids. The CDR3 DNA is TGTGCCAGCAGCTTTGAGGGGGCAATGAAGGCAGATACGCAGTATTTT. Encoded protein: CASSFEGAMKADTQYF.

This chain connects TRBV10-3 to TRBJ2-1, with a tentative D call TRBD2 (6 bases). The CDR3 is made up of 13 amino acids. The germline V gene has CDR1 ENHRY and CDR2 SYGVKD. The ends were cut back, 6 bases at V and 6 bases at J, with 12 bases in the middle. CDR3 in DNA: TGTGCCATCAGCCGACTAGATCCCAATGAGCAGTTCTTC. Translation: CAISRLDPNEQFF.

This sequence joins TRBV5-1 and TRBJ1-4, with 7 positions matching TRBD1. V shed 4 bases and J 6 bases; nucleotides not matched to a gene: 18. This CDR3 spans 18 amino acids. Germline V gene lookup returns CDR1 SGHRS and CDR2 YFSETQ. The CDR3 loop reads CASSPETGQTVFDEKLFF. The CDR3, as DNA: TGCGCCAGCAGCCCCGAGACGGGACAGACGGTTTTTGATGAAAAACTGTTTTTT.

The J gene is TRBJ2-7, the V gene TRBV19, with D tentatively TRBD1 (6 bases). Trimming took 7 bases from V and 0 from J, leaving 25 bases between them. Germline V gene sequence: CDR1 LNHDA, CDR2 SQIVND (reference sequence). The CDR3 has 18 amino acids. The CDR3 DNA sequence: TGTGCCAGTATTCACCCTGGGGGCACCAGTTATAGCTCCTACGAGCAGTACGTC. As protein: CASIHPGGTSYSSYEQYV.

This sequence joins TRBV7-3 and TRBJ2-1, with 10 nucleotides matching TRBD1. V was pared by 5 bases and J by 8 bases, with 6 bases of the junction left unmatched. CDR3 length equals 14 residues. Per the germline V gene, CDR1 is SGHTA and CDR2 is FQGTGA. The CDR3 here is CASSPGQGPDEQFF. CDR3 in DNA: TGTGCCAGCAGCCCGGGACAGGGGCCCGATGAGCAGTTCTTC.

V usage is TRBV24-1 and J usage is TRBJ2-4, with 10 bases identical to TRBD2. This CDR3 is built from 16 residues. Trimming at V came to 3 bases and at J to 6 bases, leaving 7 bases not matched to a gene. CDR1 is KGHDR, CDR2 SFDVKD, per germline. In DNA form, the CDR3 reads TGTGCCACCAGTGATCCCTCAGCGGGAGGGGGAAACATTCAGTACTTC. Encoded protein: CATSDPSAGGGNIQYF.

The chain is built from TRBV5-1 and TRBJ2-5, with TRBD2 matching 12 bases. This CDR3 spans 17 amino acids. Germline CDR1 is SGHRS and CDR2 is YFSETQ. V was clipped by 1 base and J by 4 bases; unmatched bases: 8. This CDR3 is CASSLPLAGGPGETQYF. The CDR3 DNA reads TGCGCCAGCAGCTTGCCTCTAGCGGGAGGGCCGGGAGAGACCCAGTACTTC.